The 27 T cell receptor beta chains in this list originate from one sample, sequenced in a study of cytomegalovirus exposure and HLA in healthy donors. Libraries were prepared by immunoSEQ multiplex PCR; TCRdb keeps only in-frame clonotypes and omits some of them. The data show 250,000 or so clones, roughly 89% seen once. Sequencing input: PBMCs. Receptors were obtained from a woman younger than 35 in good health and CMV-seronegative.

The chain employs TRBV5-5 and TRBJ2-3; 11 positions agree with TRBD2. The CDR3 length is 15 residues. Germline V CDR1 and CDR2: SGHKS, YYEKEE (reference sequence). Trimming removed 4 bases from V and 7 bases from J; junction bases left unmatched: 8. The CDR3 DNA reads as TGTGCCAGCAGCGTGACTAGCGGGGATGAGAATACGCAGTATTTT. Protein product: CASSVTSGDENTQYF.

V usage is TRBV5-1 and J usage is TRBJ1-4, with a possible D match to TRBD1 (5 bases). From germline, CDR1 is SGHRS and CDR2 YFSETQ. V gave up 0 bases and J gave up 5 bases, with 8 bases separating them. CDR3 length: 14 residues. The CDR3 DNA is TGCGCCAGCAGCTTGGACAGGTCCAATGAAAAACTGTTTTTT. Protein: CASSLDRSNEKLFF.

V and J are TRBV18 and TRBJ1-4, with D possibly TRBD1 on 6 matching bases. Looked up from germline, CDR1 is KGHSH and CDR2 is LQKENI. The CDR3 is 16 amino acids. V was pared by 6 bases and J by 0 bases, with 14 bases between. The CDR3 loop reads CASSNPGASTNEKLFF. CDR3 nucleotide sequence: TGTGCCAGCTCGAACCCAGGGGCCTCAACTAATGAAAAACTGTTTTTT.

The V call is TRBV30, the J call TRBJ1-4; D not resolved. Trimming pared 1 base from V and 7 bases from J, leaving 4 bases between. CDR1 GTSNPN and CDR2 SVGIG come from the germline V gene (reference sequence). This CDR3 contains 11 residues. The CDR3 sequence: CAWSESEKLFF. The CDR3 coding sequence is TGTGCCTGGAGTGAGAGTGAAAAACTGTTTTTT.

The chain joins TRBV6-1 to TRBJ1-5, with D perhaps TRBD1 (5 bases). The CDR3 has 14 amino acids. CDR1 is MNHNS and CDR2 is SASEGT in the germline V gene. Trimming removed 10 bases at V and 3 bases at J, with 16 bases between. This CDR3 reads CATFVGQLNQPQHF. In nucleotides, the CDR3 is TGTGCCACCTTCGTGGGGCAGCTCAATCAGCCCCAGCATTTT.

The chain recombines TRBV19 with TRBJ2-5; 13 positions agree with TRBD2. V lost 4 bases and J lost 5; bases outside the gene matches: 4. Germline loops: CDR1 LNHDA, CDR2 SQIVND (reference sequence). This CDR3 comprises 15 residues. The CDR3 loop reads CASSNGLAGEETQYF. The CDR3 DNA reads as TGTGCCAGTAGTAACGGACTAGCGGGGGAGGAGACCCAGTACTTC.

The table lists this clone with a count of one. The chain employs TRBV19 and TRBJ1-1; TRBD1 might be the D (6 bases). This CDR3 has 14 amino acids. V was pared by 3 bases and J by 1 base, with 9 bases between. The germline V gene has CDR1 LNHDA and CDR2 SQIVND (reference sequence). The CDR3 reads CASSIQQGNTEAFF. DNA for the CDR3: TGTGCCAGTAGTATTCAACAGGGGAACACTGAAGCTTTCTTT.

The chain uses TRBV6-6 and TRBJ1-1; 7 bases are a match to TRBD1. The V gene's germline CDR1 is MNHNY and CDR2 SVGAGI (reference sequence). The V segment lost 5 bases and the J segment 6 bases; nucleotides outside the gene matches: 9. The CDR3 runs to 14 residues. The CDR3, as DNA: TGTGCCAGCAGTCAAGAGACAGGGATCCCTGAAGCTTTCTTT. Amino acid sequence: CASSQETGIPEAFF.

The rearrangement joins TRBV12-5 to TRBJ2-1; 7 nucleotides line up with TRBD1. This CDR3 contains 15 residues. Germline V gene data show CDR1 as LGHNT and CDR2 as FRNRAP. The trim removed 5 bases at V and 0 bases at J, leaving 4 bases unmatched. CDR3 DNA: TGTGCTAGTGGTCCACAGGGGAGCTCCTACAATGAGCAGTTCTTC. Its protein product is CASGPQGSSYNEQFF.

The CDR3 reads CASSLRGEAFF. CDR3 nucleotides: TGTGCCAGCAGCTTGAGGGGGGAAGCTTTCTTT. J is TRBJ1-1 and V is TRBV5-4; possibly TRBD1 for D (6 bases). Per germline, CDR1 SGHNT and CDR2 YYREEE (reference sequence). Trimming stripped 1 base from V and 8 bases from J, with 6 bases between. The CDR3 extends over 11 amino acids. Full variable domain (rest looked up from reference TRBV5-4 and TRBJ1-1): ETGVTQSPTHLIKTRGQQVTLRCSSQSGHNTVSWYQQALGQGPQFIFQYYREEENGRGNFPPRFSGLQFPNYSSELNVNALELDDSALYLCASSLRGEAFFGQGTRLTVV.

This rearrangement joins TRBV5-1 to TRBJ1-4; 8 positions match TRBD1. The J segment lost 8 bases and the V segment lost 5 bases, leaving 11 bases of the junction unmatched. This CDR3 contains 15 residues. Germline CDR1 and CDR2: SGHRS and YFSETQ. CDR3 nucleotide sequence: TGCGCCAGCAGTCCAACCAGGGGGCTGGGAGAAAAACTGTTTTTT. This gives the protein CASSPTRGLGEKLFF.

The V and J genes are TRBV4-1 and TRBJ1-1; a possible D gene is TRBD1 (6 bases). The V gene lost 7 bases and the J gene lost 1 base, with 13 bases spanning the gap. The CDR3 runs to 14 residues. Germline V gives CDR1 MGHRA, CDR2 YSYEKL. For the CDR3, the DNA is TGCGCCAGCACGTTTGGGGGCTGGAACACTGAAGCTTTCTTT. Its translation is CASTFGGWNTEAFF.

The CDR3 protein is CASSPGVHGTGELFF. The CDR3 coding sequence is TGTGCCAGCTCCCCGGGGGTCCACGGCACCGGGGAGCTGTTTTTT. The rearrangement links TRBV18 to TRBJ2-2; D may be TRBD2 (6 bases). This CDR3 has 15 residues. Per germline, CDR1 KGHSH and CDR2 LQKENI. V lost 6 bases to trimming and J lost 4 bases, with 15 bases between them.

CDR3 DNA: TGTGCCAGCAGTTTAGGCCTATGGGGGGACGGCTACACCTTC. Translated: CASSLGLWGDGYTF. The chain carries TRBV28 and TRBJ1-2; D is possibly TRBD1 (5 bases). Germline CDR1 MDHEN, CDR2 SYDVKM. The CDR3 spans 14 residues. With 2 bases removed from V and 8 bases from J, the gap between germline ends came to 15 bases.

The chain combines TRBV10-3 with TRBJ1-1, with a weak D call TRBD1 (6 bases). There are 16 residues in the CDR3. Looked up from germline, CDR1 is ENHRY and CDR2 is SYGVKD. The V end was cut by 5 bases, the J end by 4 bases, with 20 bases between. CDR3 sequence: CAISYIQGDVGTEAFF. CDR3 bases: TGTGCCATCAGTTATATACAGGGTGATGTGGGCACTGAAGCTTTCTTT.

This rearrangement joins TRBV30 to TRBJ1-3; possible D gene TRBD1, 5 bases. The germline gives CDR1 GTSNPN, CDR2 SVGIG (reference sequence). The CDR3 spans 12 residues. V dropped 6 bases and J dropped 8 bases, with 14 bases sitting between them. DNA of the CDR3: TGTGCCTGCTCCAGGGATAAGTACACCATATATTTT. Protein sequence: CACSRDKYTIYF.

This clone showed up just once. The chain uses TRBV29-1 and TRBJ2-5; 8 bases are a match to TRBD1. Trimming removed 5 bases from V and 2 bases from J; junction bases left unmatched: 1. CDR3 length: 12 residues. Germline V gene data show CDR1 as SQVTM and CDR2 as ANQGSEA. CDR3 amino acids: CSVHRGQETQYF. CDR3 DNA sequence: TGCAGCGTTCACAGGGGGCAAGAGACCCAGTACTTC.

This clone was seen a handful of times. Other DNA sequences of this sample code for an identical CDR3. The chain has TRBV7-9 and TRBJ1-2; D is undetermined. V was shortened by 5 bases and J by 3 bases, with 4 bases between the two germline ends. The CDR3 loop spans 11 amino acids. Germline V lookup: CDR1 SEHNR, CDR2 FQNEAQ (reference sequence). CDR3 amino acids: CASSPDYGYTF. For the CDR3, the DNA is TGTGCCAGCAGCCCTGACTATGGCTACACCTTC.

This clone was seen just once. The chain carries TRBV7-9 and TRBJ2-3; D remains ambiguous. Germline loops: CDR1 SEHNR, CDR2 FQNEAQ (reference sequence). The ends were cut back, 3 bases at V and 6 bases at J, with 10 bases in the middle. The length of the CDR3 is 13 residues. CDR3: CASSFPLEDTQYF. CDR3 DNA sequence: TGTGCCAGCAGCTTCCCTTTAGAGGATACGCAGTATTTT.

The rearrangement joins TRBV19 to TRBJ1-2, with TRBD1 matching 9 bases. CDR1 and CDR2 from the germline V gene are LNHDA and SQIVND (reference sequence). Trimming took 6 bases from V and 6 from J; bases not matched to a gene: 2. The CDR3 spans 12 residues. The CDR3 nucleotides read TGTGCCAGTAGCGGGACAGGGCATGGCTACACCTTC. Its protein is CASSGTGHGYTF. The complete variable domain, with remaining parts taken from reference TRBV19 and TRBJ1-2, reads DGGITQSPKYLFRKEGQNVTLSCEQNLNHDAMYWYRQDPGQGLRLIYYSQIVNDFQKGDIAEGYSVSREKKESFPLTVTSAQKNPTAFYLCASSGTGHGYTFGSGTRLTVV.

This clone has a handful of counts. V usage is TRBV5-1 and J usage is TRBJ1-2; TRBD1 matches at 8 bases. Germline lookup yields CDR1 SGHRS and CDR2 YFSETQ. Losses at the gene ends were 2 bases for V and 8 bases for J; bases not matched to a gene: 5. The CDR3 has 13 amino acids. The CDR3 loop is CASSLGQGKGYTF. The CDR3 DNA follows: TGCGCCAGCAGCTTAGGACAGGGAAAAGGCTACACCTTC.

The chain has TRBV7-3 and TRBJ2-1; the D gene is possibly TRBD1 (5 bases). The V gene lost 5 bases and the J gene lost 0 bases, with 8 bases spanning the gap. The germline V gene encodes CDR1 SGHTA and CDR2 FQGTGA. CDR3 size: 14 residues. In nucleotides, the CDR3 is TGTGCCAGCAGCCGACAGAGCTCCTACAATGAGCAGTTCTTC. Amino acids: CASSRQSSYNEQFF.

The chain carries TRBV2 and TRBJ2-2; D remains ambiguous. Trimming left V 6 bases short and J 3 bases short, with 17 bases between. The CDR3 totals 16 residues. Germline V gene lookup returns CDR1 SNHLY and CDR2 FYNNEI. The CDR3 region has the DNA TGTGCCAGCAGGTACACTACCTTTTACGACACCGGGGAGCTGTTTTTT. The encoded protein is CASRYTTFYDTGELFF.

The chain employs TRBV19 and TRBJ2-3; D might be TRBD2 (5 bases). V shed 10 bases and J shed 0 bases, with 17 bases lying between them. Germline CDR1 reads LNHDA; CDR2 reads SQIVND (reference sequence). The CDR3 has 15 residues. The CDR3 bases are TGTGCCACCGGCGGGCGCCGGGCTAGCACAGATACGCAGTATTTT. Translated: CATGGRRASTDTQYF.

J is TRBJ2-5 and V is TRBV27; maybe TRBD2 (5 bases). CDR3 length: 15 residues. V was pared by 4 bases and J by 4 bases, with 16 bases between. Germline V gene sequence: CDR1 MNHEY, CDR2 SMNVEV (reference sequence). The CDR3 sequence: CASSSWALAGETQYF. DNA for the CDR3: TGTGCCAGCAGTTCTTGGGCCCTGGCGGGAGAGACCCAGTACTTC.

The count of this clone is one. The CDR3 region is CASRGTGETQYF. In nucleotides, the CDR3 is TGTGCCAGCAGAGGGACAGGGGAGACCCAGTACTTC. This chain connects TRBV7-9 to TRBJ2-5, with TRBD1 matching 9 bases. Germline CDR1 is SEHNR and CDR2 is FQNEAQ (reference sequence). V was clipped by 6 bases and J by 5 bases; unmatched bases: 1. The CDR3 runs 12 residues. The full variable domain, rest sourced from reference TRBV7-9 and TRBJ2-5, is DTGVSQNPRHKITKRGQNVTFRCDPISEHNRLYWYRQTLGQGPEFLTYFQNEAQLEKSRLLSDRFSAERPKGSFSTLEIQRTEQGDSAMYLCASRGTGETQYFGPGTRLLVL.

The V call is TRBV6-6, the J call TRBJ1-3, with a possible D match to TRBD1 (5 bases). V was shortened by 2 bases and J by 1 base, with 12 bases between the two germline ends. CDR1 is MNHNY and CDR2 is SVGAGI in the germline V gene (reference sequence). This CDR3 has 16 residues. The CDR3 DNA sequence: TGTGCCAGCAGTTACGAGGCCGCAGGGTCTGGAAACACCATATATTTT. Residues: CASSYEAAGSGNTIYF.